The clone carrying this T cell receptor beta chain was counted a single time. The assay was immunoSEQ multiplex PCR, and TCRdb's table has in-frame clones only and misses some. The repertoire holds about 160,000 clones, 89% seen once, with about 5% in the top ten. This specimen belongs to a study of T cell responses to AZD1222 COVID-19 vaccine. The CDR3 runs 16 residues. With 2 bases clipped from V and 4 bases from J, the junction kept 7 bases outside the gene matches. Germline V gives CDR1 MGHRA, CDR2 YSYEKL. This receptor was identified in an adult in good health. Sequences were derived from peripheral blood, sampled on day 0 of AZD1222 vaccination. The V and J genes are TRBV4-1 and TRBJ2-7, with 11 bases that match TRBD2. CDR3 residues: CASSQYVGTSGYEQYF. The CDR3 DNA reads as TGCGCCAGCAGCCAATATGTGGGGACTAGCGGATACGAGCAGTACTTC.